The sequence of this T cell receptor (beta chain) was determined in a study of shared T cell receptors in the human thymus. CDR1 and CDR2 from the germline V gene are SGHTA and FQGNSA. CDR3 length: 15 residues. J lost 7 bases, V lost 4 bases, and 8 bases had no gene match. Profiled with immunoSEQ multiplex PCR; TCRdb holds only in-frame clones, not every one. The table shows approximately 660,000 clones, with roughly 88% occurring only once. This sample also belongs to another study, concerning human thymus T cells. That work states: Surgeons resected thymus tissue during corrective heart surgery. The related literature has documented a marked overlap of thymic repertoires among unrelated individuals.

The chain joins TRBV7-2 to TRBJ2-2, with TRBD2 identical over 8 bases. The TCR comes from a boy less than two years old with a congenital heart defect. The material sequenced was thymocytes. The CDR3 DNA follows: TGTGCCAGCAGCTCAACTGGGACTAGTTACGGGGAGCTGTTTTTT. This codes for CASSSTGTSYGELFF.